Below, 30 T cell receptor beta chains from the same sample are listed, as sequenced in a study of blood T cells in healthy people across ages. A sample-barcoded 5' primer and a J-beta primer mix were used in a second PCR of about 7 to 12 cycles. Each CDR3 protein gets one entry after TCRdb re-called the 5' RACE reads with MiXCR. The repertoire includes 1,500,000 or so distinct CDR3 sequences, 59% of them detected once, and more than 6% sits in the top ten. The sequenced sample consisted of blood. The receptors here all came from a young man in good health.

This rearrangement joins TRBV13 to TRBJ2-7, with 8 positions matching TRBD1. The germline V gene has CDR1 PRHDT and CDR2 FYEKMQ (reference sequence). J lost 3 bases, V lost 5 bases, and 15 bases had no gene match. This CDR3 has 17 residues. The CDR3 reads CASSLAHGTGNYYEQYF. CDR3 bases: TGTGCCAGCAGCCTCGCTCATGGGACAGGCAACTACTACGAGCAGTACTTC.

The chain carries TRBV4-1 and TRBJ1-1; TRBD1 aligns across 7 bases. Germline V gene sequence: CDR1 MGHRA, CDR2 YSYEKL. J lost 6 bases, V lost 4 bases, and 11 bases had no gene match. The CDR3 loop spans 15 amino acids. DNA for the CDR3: TGCGCCAGCAGCCCCTATGGACAGGAAGGCGCTGAAGCTTTCTTT. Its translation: CASSPYGQEGAEAFF.

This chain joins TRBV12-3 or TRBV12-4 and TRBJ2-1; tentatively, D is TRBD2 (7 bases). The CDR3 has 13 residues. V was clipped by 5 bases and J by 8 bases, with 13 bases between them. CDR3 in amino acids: CASSRGGAHEQFF. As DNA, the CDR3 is TGTGCCAGCAGTAGAGGGGGGGCCCATGAGCAGTTCTTC.

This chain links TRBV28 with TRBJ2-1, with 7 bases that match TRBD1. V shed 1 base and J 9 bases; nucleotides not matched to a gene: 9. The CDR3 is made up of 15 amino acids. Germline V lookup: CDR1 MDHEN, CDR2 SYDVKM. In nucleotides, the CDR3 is TGTGCCAGCAGTTTATCCGGGACAGTTGTAGGTGAGCAGTTCTTC. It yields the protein CASSLSGTVVGEQFF. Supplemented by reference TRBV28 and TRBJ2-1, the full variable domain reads DVKVTQSSRYLVKRTGEKVFLECVQDMDHENMFWYRQDPGLGLRLIYFSYDVKMKEKGDIPEGYSVSREKKERFSLILESASTNQTSMYLCASSLSGTVVGEQFFGPGTRLTVL.

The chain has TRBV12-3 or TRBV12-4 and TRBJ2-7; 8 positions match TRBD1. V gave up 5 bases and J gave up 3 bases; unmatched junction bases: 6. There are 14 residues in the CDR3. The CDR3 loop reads CASSATGARYEQYF. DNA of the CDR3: TGTGCCAGCAGTGCGACAGGGGCGCGCTACGAGCAGTACTTC.

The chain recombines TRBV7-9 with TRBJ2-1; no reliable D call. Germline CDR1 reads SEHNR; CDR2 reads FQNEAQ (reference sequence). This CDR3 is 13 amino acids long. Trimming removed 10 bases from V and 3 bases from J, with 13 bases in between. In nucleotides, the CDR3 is TGTGCCACCGTTGGGGTCGTCTACAATGAGCAGTTCTTC. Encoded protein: CATVGVVYNEQFF.

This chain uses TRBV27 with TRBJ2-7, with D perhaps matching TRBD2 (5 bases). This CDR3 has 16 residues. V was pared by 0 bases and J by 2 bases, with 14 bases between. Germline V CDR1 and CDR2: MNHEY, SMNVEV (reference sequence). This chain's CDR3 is CASSLSRDSVAYEQYF. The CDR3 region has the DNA TGTGCCAGCAGTTTATCCCGGGATAGCGTGGCCTACGAGCAGTACTTC.

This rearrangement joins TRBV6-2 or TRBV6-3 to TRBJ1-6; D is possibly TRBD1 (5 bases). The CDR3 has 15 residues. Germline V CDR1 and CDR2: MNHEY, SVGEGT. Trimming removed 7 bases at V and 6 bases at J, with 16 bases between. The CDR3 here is CASTPHDRINSPLHF. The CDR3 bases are TGTGCCAGCACACCCCACGACAGAATTAATTCACCCCTCCACTTT.

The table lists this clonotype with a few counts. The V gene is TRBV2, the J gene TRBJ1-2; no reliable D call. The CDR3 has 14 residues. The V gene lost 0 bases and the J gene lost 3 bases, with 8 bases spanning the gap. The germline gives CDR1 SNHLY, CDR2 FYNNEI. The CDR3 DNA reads TGTGCCAGCAGTGAAGCCGGGATTTACTATGGCTACACCTTC. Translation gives CASSEAGIYYGYTF. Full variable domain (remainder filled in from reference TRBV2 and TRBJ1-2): EPEVTQTPSHQVTQMGQEVILRCVPISNHLYFYWYRQILGQKVEFLVSFYNNEISEKSEIFDDQFSVERPDGSNFTLKIRSTKLEDSAMYFCASSEAGIYYGYTFGSGTRLTVV.

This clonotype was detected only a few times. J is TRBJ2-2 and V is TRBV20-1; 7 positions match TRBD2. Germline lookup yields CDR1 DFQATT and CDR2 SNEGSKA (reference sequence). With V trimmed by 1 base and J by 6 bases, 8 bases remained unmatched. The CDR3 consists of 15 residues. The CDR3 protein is CSARGEGSNAGELFF. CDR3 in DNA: TGCAGTGCTAGAGGGGAGGGGAGTAACGCCGGGGAGCTGTTTTTT.

The CDR3, as DNA: TGCAGTGCCCTGGACAGCTATGGCTACACCTTC. Protein: CSALDSYGYTF. The chain uses TRBV20-1 and TRBJ1-2, with D perhaps TRBD1 (6 bases). This CDR3 spans 11 amino acids. Germline V gene sequence: CDR1 DFQATT, CDR2 SNEGSKA (reference sequence). V lost 6 bases, J lost 4 bases, and 9 bases lay in between.

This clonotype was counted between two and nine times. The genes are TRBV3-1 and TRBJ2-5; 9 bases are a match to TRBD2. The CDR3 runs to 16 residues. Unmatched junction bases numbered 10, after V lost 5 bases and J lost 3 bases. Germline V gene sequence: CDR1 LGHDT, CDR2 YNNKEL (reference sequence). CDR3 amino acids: CASSSPQRTSEETQYF. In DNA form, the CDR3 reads TGTGCCAGCAGCTCACCCCAGAGGACTAGCGAAGAGACCCAGTACTTC.

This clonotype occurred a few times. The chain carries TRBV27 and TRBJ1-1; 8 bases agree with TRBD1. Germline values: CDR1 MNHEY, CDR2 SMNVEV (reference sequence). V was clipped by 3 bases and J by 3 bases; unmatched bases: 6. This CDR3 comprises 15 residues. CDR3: CASSLRGQGYTEAFF. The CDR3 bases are TGTGCCAGCAGTTTGCGCGGACAGGGATACACTGAAGCTTTCTTT.

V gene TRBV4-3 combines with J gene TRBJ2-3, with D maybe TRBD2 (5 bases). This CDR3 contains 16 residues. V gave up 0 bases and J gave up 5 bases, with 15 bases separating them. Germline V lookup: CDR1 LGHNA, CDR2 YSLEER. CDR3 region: CASSQDWSGRGDTQYF. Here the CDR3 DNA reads TGCGCCAGCAGCCAAGATTGGTCCGGCCGGGGAGATACGCAGTATTTT.

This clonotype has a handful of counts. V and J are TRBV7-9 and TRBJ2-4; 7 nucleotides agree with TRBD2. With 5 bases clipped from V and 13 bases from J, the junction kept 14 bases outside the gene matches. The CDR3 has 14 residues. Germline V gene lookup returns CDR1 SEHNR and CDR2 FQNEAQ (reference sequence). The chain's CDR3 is CASSPSGPTLEQYF. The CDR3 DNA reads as TGTGCCAGCAGCCCTAGCGGACCTACGTTAGAGCAGTACTTC.

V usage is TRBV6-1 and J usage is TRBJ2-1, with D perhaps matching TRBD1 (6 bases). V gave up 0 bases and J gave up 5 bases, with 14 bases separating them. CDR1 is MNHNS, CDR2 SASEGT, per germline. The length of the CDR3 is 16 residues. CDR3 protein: CASSEAGGVGHNEQFF. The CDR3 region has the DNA TGTGCCAGCAGTGAAGCAGGGGGAGTGGGCCACAATGAGCAGTTCTTC.

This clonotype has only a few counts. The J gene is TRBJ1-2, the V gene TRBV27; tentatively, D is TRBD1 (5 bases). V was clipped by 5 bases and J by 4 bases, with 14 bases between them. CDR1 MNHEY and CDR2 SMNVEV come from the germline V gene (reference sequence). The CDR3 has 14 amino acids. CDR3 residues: CASSRDRRLYGYTF. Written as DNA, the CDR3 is TGTGCCAGCAGTAGGGACCGCAGGCTCTATGGCTACACCTTC.

The CDR3 DNA reads as TGTGCCACTCGAAATACCTACGAGCAGTACTTC. Residues: CATRNTYEQYF. J is TRBJ2-7 and V is TRBV7-9, with no clear D. Germline CDR1 SEHNR, CDR2 FQNEAQ (reference sequence). The CDR3 totals 11 residues. The ends were cut back, 10 bases at V and 2 bases at J, with 9 bases in the middle.

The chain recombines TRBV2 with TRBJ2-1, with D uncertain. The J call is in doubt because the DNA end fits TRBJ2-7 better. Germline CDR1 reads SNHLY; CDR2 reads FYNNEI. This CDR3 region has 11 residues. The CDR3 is CASSRHNEQYF. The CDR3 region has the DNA TGTGCCAGCTCTAGGCACAATGAGCAGTACTTC.

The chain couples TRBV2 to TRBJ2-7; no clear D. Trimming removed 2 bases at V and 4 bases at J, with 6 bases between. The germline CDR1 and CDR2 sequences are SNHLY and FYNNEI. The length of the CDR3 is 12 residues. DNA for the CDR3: TGTGCCAGCAGTGAACAGAAATACGAGCAGTACTTC. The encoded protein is CASSEQKYEQYF. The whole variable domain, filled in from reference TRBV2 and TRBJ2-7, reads EPEVTQTPSHQVTQMGQEVILRCVPISNHLYFYWYRQILGQKVEFLVSFYNNEISEKSEIFDDQFSVERPDGSNFTLKIRSTKLEDSAMYFCASSEQKYEQYFGPGTRLTVT.

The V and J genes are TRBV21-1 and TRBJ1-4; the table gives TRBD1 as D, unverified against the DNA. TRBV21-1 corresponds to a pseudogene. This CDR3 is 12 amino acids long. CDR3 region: CASSKWAEKLFF. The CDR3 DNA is TGTGCCAGCAGCAAATGGGCGGAAAAACTGTTTTTT.

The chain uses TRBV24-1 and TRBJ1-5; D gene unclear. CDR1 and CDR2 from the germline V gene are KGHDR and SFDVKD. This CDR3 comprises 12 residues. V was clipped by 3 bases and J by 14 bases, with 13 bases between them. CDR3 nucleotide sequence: TGTGCCACCAGTGATGCAGGCCCCCCGGAGCATTTT. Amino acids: CATSDAGPPEHF.

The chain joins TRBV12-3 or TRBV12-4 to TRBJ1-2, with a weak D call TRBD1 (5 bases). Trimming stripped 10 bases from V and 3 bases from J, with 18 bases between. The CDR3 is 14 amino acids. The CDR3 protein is CATNGAPDDYGYTF. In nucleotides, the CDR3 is TGTGCCACCAATGGGGCCCCCGATGACTATGGCTACACCTTC.

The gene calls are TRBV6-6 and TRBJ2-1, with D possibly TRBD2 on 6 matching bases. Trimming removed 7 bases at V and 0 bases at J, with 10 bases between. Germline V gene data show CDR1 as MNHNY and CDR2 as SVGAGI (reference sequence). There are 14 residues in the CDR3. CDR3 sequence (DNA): TGTGCCAGCAAGGGCGGGATCTCCTACAATGAGCAGTTCTTC. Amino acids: CASKGGISYNEQFF.

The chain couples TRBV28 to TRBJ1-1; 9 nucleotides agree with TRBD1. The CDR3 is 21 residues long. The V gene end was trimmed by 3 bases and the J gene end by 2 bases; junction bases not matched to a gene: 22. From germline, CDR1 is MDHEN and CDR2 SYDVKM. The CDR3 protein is CASSFLLPGQGPGALNTEAFF. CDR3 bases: TGTGCCAGCAGTTTCCTTCTACCGGGACAGGGCCCGGGAGCCCTCAACACTGAAGCTTTCTTT.

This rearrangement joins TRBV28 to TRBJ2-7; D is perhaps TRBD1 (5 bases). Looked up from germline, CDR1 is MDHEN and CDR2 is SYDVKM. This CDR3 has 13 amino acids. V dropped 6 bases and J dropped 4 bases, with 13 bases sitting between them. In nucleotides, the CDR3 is TGTGCCAGCAGAAGGACAACCTTATACGAGCAGTACTTC. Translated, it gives CASRRTTLYEQYF. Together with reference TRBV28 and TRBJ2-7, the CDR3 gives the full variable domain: DVKVTQSSRYLVKRTGEKVFLECVQDMDHENMFWYRQDPGLGLRLIYFSYDVKMKEKGDIPEGYSVSREKKERFSLILESASTNQTSMYLCASRRTTLYEQYFGPGTRLTVT.

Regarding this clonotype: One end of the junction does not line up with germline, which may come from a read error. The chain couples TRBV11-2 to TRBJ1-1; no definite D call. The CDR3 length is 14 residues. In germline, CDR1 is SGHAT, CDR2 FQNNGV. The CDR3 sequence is CASSLGGVNSEAFF. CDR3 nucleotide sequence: TGTGCCAGCAGCTTAGGGGGAGTCAACAGTGAAGCTTTCTTT.

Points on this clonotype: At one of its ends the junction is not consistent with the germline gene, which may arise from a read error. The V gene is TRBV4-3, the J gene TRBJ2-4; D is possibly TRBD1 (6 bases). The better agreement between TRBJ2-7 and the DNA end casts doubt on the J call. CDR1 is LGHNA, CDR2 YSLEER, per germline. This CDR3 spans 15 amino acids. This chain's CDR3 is CASSLYLSGVYEQYF. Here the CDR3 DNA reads TGCGCTAGCAGCCTCTATCTGTCAGGGGTTTACGAGCAGTACTTC.

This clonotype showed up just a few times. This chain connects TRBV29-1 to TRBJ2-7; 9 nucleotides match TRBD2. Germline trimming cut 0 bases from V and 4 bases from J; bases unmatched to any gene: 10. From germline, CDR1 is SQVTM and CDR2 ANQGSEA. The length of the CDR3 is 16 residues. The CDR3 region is CSVEDQRAGGLYEQYF. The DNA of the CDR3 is TGCAGCGTTGAAGATCAGCGAGCGGGAGGTCTATACGAGCAGTACTTC.

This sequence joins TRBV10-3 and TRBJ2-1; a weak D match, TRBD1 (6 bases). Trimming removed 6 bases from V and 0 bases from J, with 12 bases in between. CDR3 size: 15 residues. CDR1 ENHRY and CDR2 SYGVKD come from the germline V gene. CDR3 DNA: TGTGCCATCAGCCTACAGGGTAGCTCCTACAATGAGCAGTTCTTC. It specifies CAISLQGSSYNEQFF.